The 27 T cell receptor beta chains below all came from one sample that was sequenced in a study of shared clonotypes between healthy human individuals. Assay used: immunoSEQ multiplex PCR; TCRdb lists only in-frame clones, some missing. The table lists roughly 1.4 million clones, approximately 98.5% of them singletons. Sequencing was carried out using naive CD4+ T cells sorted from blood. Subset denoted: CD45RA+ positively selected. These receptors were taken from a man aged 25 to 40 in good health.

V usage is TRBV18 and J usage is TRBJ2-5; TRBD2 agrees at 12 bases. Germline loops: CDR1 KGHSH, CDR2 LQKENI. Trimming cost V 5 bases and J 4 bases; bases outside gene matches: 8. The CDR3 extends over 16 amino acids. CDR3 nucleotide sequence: TGTGCCAGCTCAGGGTCACTAGCGGGAGGAGGAGAGACCCAGTACTTC. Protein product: CASSGSLAGGGETQYF.

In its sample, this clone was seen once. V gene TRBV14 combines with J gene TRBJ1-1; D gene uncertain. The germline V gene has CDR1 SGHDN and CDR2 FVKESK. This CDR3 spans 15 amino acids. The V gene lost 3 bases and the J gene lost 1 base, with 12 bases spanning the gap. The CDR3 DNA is TGTGCCAGCAGCCACCAAGGAGGATGGAACACTGAAGCTTTCTTT. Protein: CASSHQGGWNTEAFF.

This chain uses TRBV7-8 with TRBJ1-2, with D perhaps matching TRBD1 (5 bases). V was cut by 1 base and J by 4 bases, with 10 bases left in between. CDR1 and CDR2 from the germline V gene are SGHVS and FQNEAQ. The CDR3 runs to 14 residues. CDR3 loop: CASSLVAGIYGYTF. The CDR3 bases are TGTGCCAGCAGCTTAGTAGCAGGGATCTATGGCTACACCTTC.

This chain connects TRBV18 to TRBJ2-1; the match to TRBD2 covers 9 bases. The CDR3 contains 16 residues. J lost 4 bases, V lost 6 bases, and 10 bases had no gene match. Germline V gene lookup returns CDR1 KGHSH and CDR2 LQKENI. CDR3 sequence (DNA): TGTGCCAGCTCTCCTAGCGGGGATTTTCTTTACAATGAGCAGTTCTTC. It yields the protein CASSPSGDFLYNEQFF.

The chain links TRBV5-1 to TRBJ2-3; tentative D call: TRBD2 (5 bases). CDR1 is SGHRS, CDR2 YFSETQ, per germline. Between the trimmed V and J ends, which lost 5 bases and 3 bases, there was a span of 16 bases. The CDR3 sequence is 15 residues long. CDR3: CASSSLGSATDTQYF. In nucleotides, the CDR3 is TGCGCCAGCAGTTCCCTTGGGAGTGCGACAGATACGCAGTATTTT. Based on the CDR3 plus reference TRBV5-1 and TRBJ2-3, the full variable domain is KAGVTQTPRYLIKTRGQQVTLSCSPISGHRSVSWYQQTPGQGLQFLFEYFSETQRNKGNFPGRFSGRQFSNSRSEMNVSTLELGDSALYLCASSSLGSATDTQYFGPGTRLTVL.

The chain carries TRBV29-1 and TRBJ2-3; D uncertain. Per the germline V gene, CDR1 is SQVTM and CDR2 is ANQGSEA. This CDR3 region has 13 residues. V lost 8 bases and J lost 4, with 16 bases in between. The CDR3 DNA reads TGCAGCTTTAGGAAGATTTCCCCAGATACGCAGTATTTT. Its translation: CSFRKISPDTQYF.

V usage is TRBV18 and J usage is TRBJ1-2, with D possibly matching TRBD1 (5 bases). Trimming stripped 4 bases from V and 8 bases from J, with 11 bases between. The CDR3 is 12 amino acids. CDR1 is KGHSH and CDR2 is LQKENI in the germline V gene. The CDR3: CASSLSGDGYTF. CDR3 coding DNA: TGTGCCAGCTCACTTTCTGGGGACGGCTACACCTTC. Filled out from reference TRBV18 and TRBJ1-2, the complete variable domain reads NAGVMQNPRHLVRRRGQEARLRCSPMKGHSHVYWYRQLPEEGLKFMVYLQKENIIDESGMPKERFSAEFPKEGPSILRIQQVVRGDSAAYFCASSLSGDGYTFGSGTRLTVV.

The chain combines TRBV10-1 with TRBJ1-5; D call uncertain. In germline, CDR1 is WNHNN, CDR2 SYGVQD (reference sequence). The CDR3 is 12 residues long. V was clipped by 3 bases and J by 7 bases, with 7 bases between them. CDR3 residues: CASSDMGQPQHF. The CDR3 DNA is TGCGCCAGCAGTGACATGGGCCAGCCCCAGCATTTT.

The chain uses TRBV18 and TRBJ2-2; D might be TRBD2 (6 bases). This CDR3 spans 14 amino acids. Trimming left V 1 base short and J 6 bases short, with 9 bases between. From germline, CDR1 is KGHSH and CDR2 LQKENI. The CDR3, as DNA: TGTGCCAGCTCACCACTGAGCGGGCCCGGGGAGCTGTTTTTT. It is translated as CASSPLSGPGELFF.

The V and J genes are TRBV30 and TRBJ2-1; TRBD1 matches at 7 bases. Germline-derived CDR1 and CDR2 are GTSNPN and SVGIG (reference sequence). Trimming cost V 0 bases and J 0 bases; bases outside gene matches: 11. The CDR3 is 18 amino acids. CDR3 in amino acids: CAWSVISGGVSSYNEQFF. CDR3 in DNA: TGTGCCTGGAGTGTAATATCAGGGGGTGTTAGCTCCTACAATGAGCAGTTCTTC.

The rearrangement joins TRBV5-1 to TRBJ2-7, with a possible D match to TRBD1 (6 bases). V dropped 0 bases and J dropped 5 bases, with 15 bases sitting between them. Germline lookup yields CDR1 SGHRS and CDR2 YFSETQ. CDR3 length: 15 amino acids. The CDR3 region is CASSLVGGGGHEQYF. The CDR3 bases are TGCGCCAGCAGCTTGGTAGGGGGTGGAGGTCACGAGCAGTACTTC. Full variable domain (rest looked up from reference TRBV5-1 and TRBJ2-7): KAGVTQTPRYLIKTRGQQVTLSCSPISGHRSVSWYQQTPGQGLQFLFEYFSETQRNKGNFPGRFSGRQFSNSRSEMNVSTLELGDSALYLCASSLVGGGGHEQYFGPGTRLTVT.

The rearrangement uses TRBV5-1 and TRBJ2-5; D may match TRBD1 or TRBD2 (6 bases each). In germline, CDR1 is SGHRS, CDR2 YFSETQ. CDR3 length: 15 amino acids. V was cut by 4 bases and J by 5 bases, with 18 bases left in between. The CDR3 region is CASSPLPGAEETQYF. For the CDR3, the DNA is TGCGCCAGCAGCCCCCTACCGGGGGCGGAGGAGACCCAGTACTTC.

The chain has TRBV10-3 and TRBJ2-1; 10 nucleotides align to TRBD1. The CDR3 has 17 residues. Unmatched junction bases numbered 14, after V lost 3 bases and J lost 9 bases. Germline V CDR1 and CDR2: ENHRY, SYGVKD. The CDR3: CAISEVFPRQGAGEQFF. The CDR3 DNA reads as TGTGCCATCAGTGAAGTTTTTCCTCGACAGGGGGCTGGTGAGCAGTTCTTC.

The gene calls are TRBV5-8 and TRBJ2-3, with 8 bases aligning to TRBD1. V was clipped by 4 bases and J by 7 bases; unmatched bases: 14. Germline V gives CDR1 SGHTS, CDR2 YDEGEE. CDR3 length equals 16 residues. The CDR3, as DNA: TGTGCCAGCAGCACATCTTGGACAGGGCAGAGGAATACGCAGTATTTT. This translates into CASSTSWTGQRNTQYF.

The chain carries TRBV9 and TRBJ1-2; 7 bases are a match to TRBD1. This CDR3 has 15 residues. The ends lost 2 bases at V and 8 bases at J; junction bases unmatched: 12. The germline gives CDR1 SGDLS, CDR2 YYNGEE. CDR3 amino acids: CASSVPRQGGGGYTF. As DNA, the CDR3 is TGTGCCAGCAGCGTCCCCAGACAGGGAGGGGGCGGCTACACCTTC.

The CDR3 loop reads CASSLEREGNEQFF. The CDR3 DNA sequence: TGCGCCAGCAGCTTGGAGCGGGAGGGGAATGAGCAGTTCTTC. This chain connects TRBV5-1 to TRBJ2-1, with 10 bases that match TRBD2. CDR1 SGHRS and CDR2 YFSETQ come from the germline V gene. V dropped 0 bases and J dropped 7; count of bases not matched to a gene: 1. The CDR3 covers 14 residues. Drawing the rest from reference TRBV5-1 and TRBJ2-1, the complete variable domain is KAGVTQTPRYLIKTRGQQVTLSCSPISGHRSVSWYQQTPGQGLQFLFEYFSETQRNKGNFPGRFSGRQFSNSRSEMNVSTLELGDSALYLCASSLEREGNEQFFGPGTRLTVL.

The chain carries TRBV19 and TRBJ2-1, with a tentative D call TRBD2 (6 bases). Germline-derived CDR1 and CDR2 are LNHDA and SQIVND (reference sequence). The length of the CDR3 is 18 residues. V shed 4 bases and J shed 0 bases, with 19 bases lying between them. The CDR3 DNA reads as TGTGCCAGTAGTAGGAGGGGCACCAGCGTTGGCTCCTACAATGAGCAGTTCTTC. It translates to CASSRRGTSVGSYNEQFF.

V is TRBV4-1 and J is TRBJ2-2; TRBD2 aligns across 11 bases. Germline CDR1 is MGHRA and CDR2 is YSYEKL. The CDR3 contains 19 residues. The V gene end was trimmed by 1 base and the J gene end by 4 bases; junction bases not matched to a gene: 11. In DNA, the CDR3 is TGCGCCAGCAGCCAAGTAGGCCTAGCGGGAGGTCCGGGCACCGGGGAGCTGTTTTTT. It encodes CASSQVGLAGGPGTGELFF.

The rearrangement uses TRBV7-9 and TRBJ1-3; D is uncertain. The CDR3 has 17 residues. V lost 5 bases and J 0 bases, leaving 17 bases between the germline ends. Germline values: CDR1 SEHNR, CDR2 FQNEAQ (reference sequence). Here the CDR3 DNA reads TGTGCCAGCAGCGAAAATGGAGGGATACTCTCTGGAAACACCATATATTTT. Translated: CASSENGGILSGNTIYF.

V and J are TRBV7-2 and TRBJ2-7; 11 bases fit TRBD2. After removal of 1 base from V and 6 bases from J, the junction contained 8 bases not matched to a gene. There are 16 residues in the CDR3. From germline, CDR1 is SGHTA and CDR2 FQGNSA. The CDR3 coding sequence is TGTGCCAGCAGCTTAGTAAGTACTAGCGGGAGCGTCGAGCAGTACTTC. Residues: CASSLVSTSGSVEQYF. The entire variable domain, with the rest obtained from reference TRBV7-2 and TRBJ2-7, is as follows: GAGVSQSPSNKVTEKGKDVELRCDPISGHTALYWYRQSLGQGLEFLIYFQGNSAPDKSGLPSDRFSAERTGGSVSTLTIQRTQQEDSAVYLCASSLVSTSGSVEQYFGPGTRLTVT.

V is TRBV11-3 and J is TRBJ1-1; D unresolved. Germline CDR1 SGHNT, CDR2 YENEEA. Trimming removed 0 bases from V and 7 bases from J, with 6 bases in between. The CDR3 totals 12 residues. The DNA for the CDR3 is TGTGCCAGCAGCTTAGATACATATGAAGCTTTCTTT. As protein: CASSLDTYEAFF. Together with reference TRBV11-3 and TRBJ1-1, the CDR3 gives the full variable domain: EAGVVQSPRYKIIEKKQPVAFWCNPISGHNTLYWYLQNLGQGPELLIRYENEEAVDDSQLPKDRFSAERLKGVDSTLKIQPAELGDSAVYLCASSLDTYEAFFGQGTRLTVV.

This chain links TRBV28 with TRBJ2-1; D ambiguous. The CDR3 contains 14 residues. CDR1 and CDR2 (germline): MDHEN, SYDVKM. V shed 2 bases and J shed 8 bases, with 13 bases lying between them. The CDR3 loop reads CASSLAVGNYEQFF. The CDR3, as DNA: TGTGCCAGCAGTTTAGCAGTGGGCAATTATGAGCAGTTCTTC.

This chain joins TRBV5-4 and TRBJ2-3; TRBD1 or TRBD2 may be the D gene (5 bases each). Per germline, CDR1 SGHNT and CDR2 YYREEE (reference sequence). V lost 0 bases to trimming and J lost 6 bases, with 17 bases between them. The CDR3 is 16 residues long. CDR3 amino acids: CASSLEGTRSSDTQYF. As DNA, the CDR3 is TGTGCCAGCAGCTTGGAAGGGACGCGGAGTTCGGATACGCAGTATTTT.

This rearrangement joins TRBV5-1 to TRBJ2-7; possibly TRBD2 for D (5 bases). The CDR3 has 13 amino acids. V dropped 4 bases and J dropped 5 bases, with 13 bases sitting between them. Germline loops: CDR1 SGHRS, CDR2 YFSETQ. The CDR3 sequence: CASSPYTRDEQYF. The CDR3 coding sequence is TGCGCCAGCAGCCCATATACTAGGGACGAGCAGTACTTC.

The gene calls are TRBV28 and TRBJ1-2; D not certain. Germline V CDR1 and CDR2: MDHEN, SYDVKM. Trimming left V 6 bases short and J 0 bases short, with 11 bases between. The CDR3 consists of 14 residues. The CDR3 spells CASRGRVANYGYTF. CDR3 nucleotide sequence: TGTGCCAGCAGAGGACGGGTAGCTAACTATGGCTACACCTTC.

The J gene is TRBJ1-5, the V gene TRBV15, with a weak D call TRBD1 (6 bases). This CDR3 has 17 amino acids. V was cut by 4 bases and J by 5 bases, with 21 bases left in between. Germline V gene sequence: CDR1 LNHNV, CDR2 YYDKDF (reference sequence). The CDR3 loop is CATSKQGGTPGYQPQHF. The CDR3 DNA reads TGTGCCACCAGCAAGCAAGGGGGAACACCGGGATATCAGCCCCAGCATTTT.

The CDR3 loop reads CASSLVAGGPNNEQFF. In nucleotides, the CDR3 is TGTGCCAGCAGTTTAGTAGCGGGGGGTCCCAACAATGAGCAGTTCTTC. The V and J genes are TRBV27 and TRBJ2-1; TRBD2 matches at 10 bases. There are 16 residues in the CDR3. Germline V gene data show CDR1 as MNHEY and CDR2 as SMNVEV (reference sequence). J gave up 5 bases and V 2 bases, and 6 bases lay outside the gene matches.